This T cell receptor (beta chain) is drawn from a study of CD8 T cells in ankylosing spondylitis. Study results and limitations: Before this, some motif variants had been reported in reactive arthritis synovial fluid and blood. Within ankylosing spondylitis blood, a TCR beta motif made up of fewer than ten highly homologous variants appeared to be characteristic. Clones linked to disease were reported to show significant enrichment in matched ankylosing spondylitis synovial fluid.

This CDR3 spans 12 amino acids. CDR1 is MNHEY, CDR2 SMNVEV, per germline (reference sequence). Quantitative barcoded 5'-RACE was used to prepare TCR beta libraries. TCRdb ran MiXCR on the 5' RACE reads and lists one entry per CDR3 protein. Altogether around 130,000 distinct CDR3 sequences are present, approximately 17% being singletons, with the ten largest covering around a third. As regards this clonotype: Antigen specificity is unknown. At one end the junction does not follow the germline gene, possibly because of a read error.

This sequence joins TRBV27 and TRBJ2-7; 9 nucleotides match TRBD1. Sequenced input: blood, either unsorted or a sorted T cell fraction (not recorded which). The TCR was taken from a male donor with ankylosing spondylitis. The CDR3 DNA sequence: TGTGCCATCGGGACAGGGTCCTCCGAGCAGTACTTC. Translation gives CAIGTGSSEQYF.